This TCR beta chain comes out of a study of blood T cell repertoires in COVID-19. Study at large: Researchers got acute and convalescent COVID-19 samples from the United States, Italy and Spain. Sample material is recorded as cDNA or gDNA derived from T cells, B-cell-depleted T cells, or PBMCs.

V was clipped by 5 bases and J by 5 bases, with 16 bases between them. This CDR3 comprises 14 residues. CDR1 is LNHDA, CDR2 SQIVND, per germline (reference sequence). Authors' methods: Reference gene primer amplification gave nucleated cell count estimates. The protocol was immunoSEQ multiplex PCR, while the TCRdb copy is restricted to in-frame clones and leaves out a portion. The V and J calls and clone size were taken over from that table, and D and trimming were inferred from the DNA. This table holds 140,000 or so clones, around 85% found once. Material for sequencing was peripheral blood. The chain links TRBV19 to TRBJ2-7; D unclear. This sequence originates from a woman of 80 years or more with acute or convalescent COVID-19. The CDR3, as DNA: TGTGCCAGTAGTCCCCTTCGGGTAAGCAACGAGCAGTACTTC. It translates to CASSPLRVSNEQYF.